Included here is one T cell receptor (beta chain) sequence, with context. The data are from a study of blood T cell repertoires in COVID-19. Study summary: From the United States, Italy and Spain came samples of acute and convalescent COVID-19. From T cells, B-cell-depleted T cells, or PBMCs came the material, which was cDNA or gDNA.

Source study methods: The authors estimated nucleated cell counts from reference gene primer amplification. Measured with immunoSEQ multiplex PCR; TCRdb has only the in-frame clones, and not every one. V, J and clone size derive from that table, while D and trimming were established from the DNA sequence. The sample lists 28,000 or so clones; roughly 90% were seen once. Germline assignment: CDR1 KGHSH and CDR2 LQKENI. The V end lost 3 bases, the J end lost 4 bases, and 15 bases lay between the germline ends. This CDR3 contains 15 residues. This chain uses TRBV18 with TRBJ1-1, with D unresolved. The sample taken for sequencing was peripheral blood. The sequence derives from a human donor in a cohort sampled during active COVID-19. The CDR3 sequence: CASSPGGGMGTEAFF. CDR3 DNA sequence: TGTGCCAGCTCACCGGGAGGAGGTATGGGCACTGAAGCTTTCTTT.